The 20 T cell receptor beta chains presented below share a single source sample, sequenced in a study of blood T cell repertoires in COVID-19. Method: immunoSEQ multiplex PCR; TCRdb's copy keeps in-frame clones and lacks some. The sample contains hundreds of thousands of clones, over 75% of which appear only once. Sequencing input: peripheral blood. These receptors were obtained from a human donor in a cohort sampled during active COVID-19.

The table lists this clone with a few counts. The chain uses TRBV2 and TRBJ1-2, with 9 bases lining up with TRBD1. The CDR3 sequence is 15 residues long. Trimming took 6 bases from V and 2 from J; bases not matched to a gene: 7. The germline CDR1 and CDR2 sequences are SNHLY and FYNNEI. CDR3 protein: CASREDRGLNYGYTF. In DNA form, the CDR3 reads TGTGCCAGCAGAGAGGACAGGGGACTAAACTATGGCTACACCTTC. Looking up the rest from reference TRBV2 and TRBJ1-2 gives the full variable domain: EPEVTQTPSHQVTQMGQEVILRCVPISNHLYFYWYRQILGQKVEFLVSFYNNEISEKSEIFDDQFSVERPDGSNFTLKIRSTKLEDSAMYFCASREDRGLNYGYTFGSGTRLTVV.

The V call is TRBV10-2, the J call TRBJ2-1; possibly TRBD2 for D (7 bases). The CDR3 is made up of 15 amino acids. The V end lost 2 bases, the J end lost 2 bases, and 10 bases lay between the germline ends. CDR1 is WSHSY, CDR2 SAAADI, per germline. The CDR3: CASSERGGAYNEQFF. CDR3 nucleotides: TGCGCCAGCAGTGAGAGGGGGGGTGCCTACAATGAGCAGTTCTTC.

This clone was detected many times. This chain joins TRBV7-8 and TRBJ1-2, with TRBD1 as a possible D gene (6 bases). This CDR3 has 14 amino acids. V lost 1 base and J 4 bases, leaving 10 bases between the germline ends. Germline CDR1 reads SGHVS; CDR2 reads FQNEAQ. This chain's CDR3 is CASSLVEGVYGYTF. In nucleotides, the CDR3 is TGTGCCAGCAGCTTAGTTGAGGGGGTCTATGGCTACACCTTC. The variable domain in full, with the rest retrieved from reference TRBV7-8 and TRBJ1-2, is GAGVSQSPRYKVAKRGQDVALRCDPISGHVSLFWYQQALGQGPEFLTYFQNEAQLDKSGLPSDRFFAERPEGSVSTLKIQRTQQEDSAVYLCASSLVEGVYGYTFGSGTRLTVV.

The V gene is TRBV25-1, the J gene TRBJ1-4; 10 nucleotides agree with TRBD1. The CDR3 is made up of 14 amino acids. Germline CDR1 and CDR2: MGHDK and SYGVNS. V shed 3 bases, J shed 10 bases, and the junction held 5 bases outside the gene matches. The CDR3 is CASSETGGARKLFF. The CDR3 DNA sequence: TGTGCCAGCAGTGAGACAGGGGGCGCGCGAAAACTGTTTTTT. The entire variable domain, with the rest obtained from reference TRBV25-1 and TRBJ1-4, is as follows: EADIYQTPRYLVIGTGKKITLECSQTMGHDKMYWYQQDPGMELHLIHYSYGVNSTEKGDLSSESTVSRIRTEHFPLTLESARPSHTSQYLCASSETGGARKLFFGSGTQLSVL.

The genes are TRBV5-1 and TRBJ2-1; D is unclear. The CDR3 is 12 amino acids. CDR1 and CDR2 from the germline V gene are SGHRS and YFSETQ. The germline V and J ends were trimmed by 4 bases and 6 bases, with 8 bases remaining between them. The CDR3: CASSPVGNEQFF. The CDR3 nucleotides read TGCGCCAGCAGCCCGGTCGGCAATGAGCAGTTCTTC.

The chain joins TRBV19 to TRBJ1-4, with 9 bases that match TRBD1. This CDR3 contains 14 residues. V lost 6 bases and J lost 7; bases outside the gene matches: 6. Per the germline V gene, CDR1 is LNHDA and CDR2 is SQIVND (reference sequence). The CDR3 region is CASRDRGRSEKLFF. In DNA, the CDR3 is TGTGCCAGTAGGGACAGGGGACGTAGTGAAAAACTGTTTTTT.

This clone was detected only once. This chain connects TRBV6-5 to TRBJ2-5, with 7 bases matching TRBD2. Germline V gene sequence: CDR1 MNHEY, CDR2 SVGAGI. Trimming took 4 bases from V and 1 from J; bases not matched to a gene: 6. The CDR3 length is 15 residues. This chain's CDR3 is CASSLSGTFQETQYF. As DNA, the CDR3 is TGTGCCAGCAGTTTGAGCGGGACCTTCCAAGAGACCCAGTACTTC.

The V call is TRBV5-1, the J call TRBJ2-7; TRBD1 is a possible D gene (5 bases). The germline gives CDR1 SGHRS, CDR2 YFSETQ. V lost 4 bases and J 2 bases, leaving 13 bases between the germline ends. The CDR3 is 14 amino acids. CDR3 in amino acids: CASSAQTVTYEQYF. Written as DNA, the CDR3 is TGCGCCAGCAGCGCACAGACAGTTACCTACGAGCAGTACTTC.

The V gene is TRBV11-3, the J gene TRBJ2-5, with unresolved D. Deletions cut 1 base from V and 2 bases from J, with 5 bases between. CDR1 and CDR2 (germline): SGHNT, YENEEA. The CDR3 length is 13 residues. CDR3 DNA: TGTGCCAGCAGCTTAGCCCTTCAAGAGACCCAGTACTTC. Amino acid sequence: CASSLALQETQYF. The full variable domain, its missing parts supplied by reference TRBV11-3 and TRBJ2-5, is EAGVVQSPRYKIIEKKQPVAFWCNPISGHNTLYWYLQNLGQGPELLIRYENEEAVDDSQLPKDRFSAERLKGVDSTLKIQPAELGDSAVYLCASSLALQETQYFGPGTRLLVL.

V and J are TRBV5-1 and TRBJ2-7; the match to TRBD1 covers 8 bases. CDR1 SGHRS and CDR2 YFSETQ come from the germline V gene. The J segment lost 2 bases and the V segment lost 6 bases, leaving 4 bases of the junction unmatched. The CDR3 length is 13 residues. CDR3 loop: CASTGTGAYEQYF. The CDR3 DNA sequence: TGCGCCAGCACCGGGACAGGCGCCTACGAGCAGTACTTC.

CDR3 nucleotide sequence: TGTGCCAGCTCACCCCAGGGGACAGGAAACACCATATATTTT. This translates into CASSPQGTGNTIYF. The V gene is TRBV18, the J gene TRBJ1-3, with D tentatively TRBD1 (6 bases). Germline CDR1 is KGHSH and CDR2 is LQKENI. With 3 bases removed from V and 4 bases from J, the gap between germline ends came to 10 bases. This CDR3 contains 14 residues.

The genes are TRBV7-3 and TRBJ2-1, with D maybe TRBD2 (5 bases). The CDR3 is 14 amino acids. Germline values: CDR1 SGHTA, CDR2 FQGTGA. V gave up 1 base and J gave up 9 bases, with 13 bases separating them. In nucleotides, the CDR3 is TGTGCCAGCAGCTTAATCGGGCGGGTAGGTGAGCAGTTCTTC. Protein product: CASSLIGRVGEQFF.

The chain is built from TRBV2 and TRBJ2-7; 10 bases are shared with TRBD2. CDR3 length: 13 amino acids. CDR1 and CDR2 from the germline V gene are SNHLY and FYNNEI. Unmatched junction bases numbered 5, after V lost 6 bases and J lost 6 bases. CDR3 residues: CASSLLAGVEQYF. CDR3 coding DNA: TGTGCCAGCAGCCTGCTAGCGGGAGTCGAGCAGTACTTC.

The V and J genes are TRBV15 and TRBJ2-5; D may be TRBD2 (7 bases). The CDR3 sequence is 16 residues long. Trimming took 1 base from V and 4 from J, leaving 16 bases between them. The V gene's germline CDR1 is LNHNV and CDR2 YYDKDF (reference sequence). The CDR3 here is CATSRVSGGARETQYF. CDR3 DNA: TGTGCCACCAGCAGAGTTTCGGGGGGCGCGCGAGAGACCCAGTACTTC.

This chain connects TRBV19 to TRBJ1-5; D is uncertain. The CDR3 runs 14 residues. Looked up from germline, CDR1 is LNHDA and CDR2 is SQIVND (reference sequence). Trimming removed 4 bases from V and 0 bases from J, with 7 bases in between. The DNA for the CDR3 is TGTGCCAGTAGTACCCAGTATAGCAATCAGCCCCAGCATTTT. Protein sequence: CASSTQYSNQPQHF.

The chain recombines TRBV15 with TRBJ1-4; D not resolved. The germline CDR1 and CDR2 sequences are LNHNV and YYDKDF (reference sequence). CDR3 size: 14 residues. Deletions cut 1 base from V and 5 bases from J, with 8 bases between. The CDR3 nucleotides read TGTGCCACCAGCAGAGGTTCAGAAAATGAAAAACTGTTTTTT. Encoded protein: CATSRGSENEKLFF.

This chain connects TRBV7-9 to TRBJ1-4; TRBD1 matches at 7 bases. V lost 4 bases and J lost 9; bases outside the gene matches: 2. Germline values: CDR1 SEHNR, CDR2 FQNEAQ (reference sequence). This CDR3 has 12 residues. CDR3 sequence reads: CASSSGQQKLFF. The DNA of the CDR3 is TGTGCCAGCAGCTCGGGACAGCAAAAACTGTTTTTT.

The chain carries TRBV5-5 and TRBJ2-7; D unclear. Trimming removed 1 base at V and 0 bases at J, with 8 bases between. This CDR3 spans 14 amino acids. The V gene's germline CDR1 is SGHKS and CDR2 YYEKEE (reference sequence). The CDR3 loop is CASSLMLSSYEQYF. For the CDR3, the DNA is TGTGCCAGCAGCTTGATGCTCAGCTCCTACGAGCAGTACTTC.

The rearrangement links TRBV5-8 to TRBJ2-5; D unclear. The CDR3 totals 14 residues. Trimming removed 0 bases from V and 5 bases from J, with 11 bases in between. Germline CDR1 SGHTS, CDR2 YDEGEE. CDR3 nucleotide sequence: TGTGCCAGCAGCTTGGGGCCGGGTTCGGAGACCCAGTACTTC. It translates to CASSLGPGSETQYF.

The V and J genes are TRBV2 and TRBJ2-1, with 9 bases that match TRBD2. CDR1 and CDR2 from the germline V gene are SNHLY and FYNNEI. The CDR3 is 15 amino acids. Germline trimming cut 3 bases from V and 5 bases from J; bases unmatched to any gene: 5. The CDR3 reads CASSDSGGTNNEQFF. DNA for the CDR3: TGTGCCAGCAGTGACAGCGGGGGGACAAACAATGAGCAGTTCTTC. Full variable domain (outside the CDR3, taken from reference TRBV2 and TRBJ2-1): EPEVTQTPSHQVTQMGQEVILRCVPISNHLYFYWYRQILGQKVEFLVSFYNNEISEKSEIFDDQFSVERPDGSNFTLKIRSTKLEDSAMYFCASSDSGGTNNEQFFGPGTRLTVL.